This note documents a single TCR beta chain sequence. The antigen remains undetermined. These data are taken from a study of T-cell reconstitution after alpha-beta-depleted transplantation in children. Study-level points and caveats: After transplant, high TCRbeta diversity at day 60 in some patients arose from surviving recipient T cells and thymic progenitors.

Unique molecular identifiers were built into the TCRbeta library. TCRdb recomputed calls from the PCR reads with MiXCR, one row per CDR3 protein. The sample has almost 250,000 distinct CDR3 sequences; around 25% are singletons. This clonotype was obtained from a girl aged 2 to 10 with Fanconi anemia, due to receive a stem cell transplant. The sample in question was PBMCs, obtained before TCRalphabeta/CD19-depleted stem cell transplant.

The chain's CDR3 is CASGGQFQETQYF. CDR3 in DNA: TGTGCCAGCGGGGGACAGTTTCAAGAGACCCAGTACTTC. The chain uses TRBV3-1 and TRBJ2-5; 7 bases fit TRBD1. The CDR3 has 13 residues. Germline values: CDR1 LGHDT, CDR2 YNNKEL (reference sequence). V trimming: 8 bases; J trimming: 2 bases; junction bases outside the gene matches: 5.